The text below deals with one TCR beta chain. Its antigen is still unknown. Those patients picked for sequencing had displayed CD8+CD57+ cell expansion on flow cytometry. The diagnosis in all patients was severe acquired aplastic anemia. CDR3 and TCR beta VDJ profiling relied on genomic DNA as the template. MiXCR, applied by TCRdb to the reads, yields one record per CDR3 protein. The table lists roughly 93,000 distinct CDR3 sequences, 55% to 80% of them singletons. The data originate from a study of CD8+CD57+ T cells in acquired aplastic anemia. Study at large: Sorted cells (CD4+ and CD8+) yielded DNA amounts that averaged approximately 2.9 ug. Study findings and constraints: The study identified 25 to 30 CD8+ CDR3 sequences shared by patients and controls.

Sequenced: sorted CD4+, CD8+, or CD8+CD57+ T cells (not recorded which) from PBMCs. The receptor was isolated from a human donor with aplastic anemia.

CDR3 in DNA: TGTGCCACCAGGGGGGGAGGGGAGGGTGGTTATGAGCAGTTCTTC. It encodes CATRGGGEGGYEQFF. This chain uses TRBV24-1 with TRBJ2-1; 7 nucleotides agree with TRBD2. The V segment lost 7 bases and the J segment 8 bases; nucleotides outside the gene matches: 13. CDR3 size: 15 residues. Germline CDR1 reads KGHDR; CDR2 reads SFDVKD.